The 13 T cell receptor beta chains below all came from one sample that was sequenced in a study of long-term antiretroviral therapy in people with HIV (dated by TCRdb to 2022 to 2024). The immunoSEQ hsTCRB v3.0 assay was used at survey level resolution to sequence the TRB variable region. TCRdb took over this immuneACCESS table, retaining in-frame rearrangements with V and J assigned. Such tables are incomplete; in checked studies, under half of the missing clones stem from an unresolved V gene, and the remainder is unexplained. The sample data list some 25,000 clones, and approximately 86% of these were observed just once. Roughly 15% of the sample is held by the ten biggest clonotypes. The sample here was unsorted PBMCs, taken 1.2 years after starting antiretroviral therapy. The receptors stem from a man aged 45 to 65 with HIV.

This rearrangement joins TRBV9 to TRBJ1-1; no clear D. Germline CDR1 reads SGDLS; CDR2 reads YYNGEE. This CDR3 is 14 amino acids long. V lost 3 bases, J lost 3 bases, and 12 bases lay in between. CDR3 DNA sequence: TGTGCCAGCAGCGGCGGGCAGGCGTACACTGAAGCTTTCTTT. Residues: CASSGGQAYTEAFF.

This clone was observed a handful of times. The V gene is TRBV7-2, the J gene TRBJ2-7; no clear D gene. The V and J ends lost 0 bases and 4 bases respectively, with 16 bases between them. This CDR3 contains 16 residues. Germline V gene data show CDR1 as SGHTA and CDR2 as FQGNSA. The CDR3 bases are TGTGCCAGCAGCTTAGCGAAGTGGCAGTACCCTTACGAGCAGTACTTC. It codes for CASSLAKWQYPYEQYF.

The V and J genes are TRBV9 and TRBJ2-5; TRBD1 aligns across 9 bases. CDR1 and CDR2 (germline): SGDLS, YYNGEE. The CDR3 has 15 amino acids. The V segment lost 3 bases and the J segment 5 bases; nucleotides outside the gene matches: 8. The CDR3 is CASSASGTGLETQYF. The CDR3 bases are TGTGCCAGCAGCGCTTCCGGGACAGGGTTGGAGACCCAGTACTTC.

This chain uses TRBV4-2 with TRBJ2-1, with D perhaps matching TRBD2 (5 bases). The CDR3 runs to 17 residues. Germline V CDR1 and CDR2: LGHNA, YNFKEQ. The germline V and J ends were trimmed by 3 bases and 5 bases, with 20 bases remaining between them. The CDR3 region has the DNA TGTGCCAGCAGCCACCCAAGAGGCGTCCGGGGTCACAATGAGCAGTTCTTC. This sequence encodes CASSHPRGVRGHNEQFF.

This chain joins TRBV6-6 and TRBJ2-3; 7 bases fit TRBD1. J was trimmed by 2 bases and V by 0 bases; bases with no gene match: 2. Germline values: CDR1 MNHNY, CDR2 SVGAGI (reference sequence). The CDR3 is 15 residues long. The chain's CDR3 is CASSYSGQTTDTQYF. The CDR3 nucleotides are TGTGCCAGCAGTTACTCGGGACAGACCACAGATACGCAGTATTTT.

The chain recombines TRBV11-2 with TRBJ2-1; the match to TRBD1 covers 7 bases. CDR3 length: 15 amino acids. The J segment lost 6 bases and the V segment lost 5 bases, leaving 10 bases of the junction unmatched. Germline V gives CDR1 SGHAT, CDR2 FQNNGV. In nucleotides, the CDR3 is TGTGCCAGCAGCCCCTGGGACAGTACCACCAATGAGCAGTTCTTC. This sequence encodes CASSPWDSTTNEQFF.

For the CDR3, the DNA is TGCGCCAGCAGCGACTGGCTCGGGAATACGCAGTATTTT. This sequence encodes CASSDWLGNTQYF. V gene TRBV10-1 combines with J gene TRBJ2-3; tentatively, D is TRBD2 (5 bases). Per the germline V gene, CDR1 is WNHNN and CDR2 is SYGVQD (reference sequence). The V end lost 6 bases, the J end lost 7 bases, and 14 bases lay between the germline ends. The CDR3 has 13 amino acids.

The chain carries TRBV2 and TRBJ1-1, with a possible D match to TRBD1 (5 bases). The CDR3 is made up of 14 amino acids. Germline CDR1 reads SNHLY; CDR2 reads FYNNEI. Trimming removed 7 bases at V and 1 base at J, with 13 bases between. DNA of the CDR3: TGTGCCAGCACCCTGGAGGGGAAGAACACTGAAGCTTTCTTT. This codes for CASTLEGKNTEAFF.

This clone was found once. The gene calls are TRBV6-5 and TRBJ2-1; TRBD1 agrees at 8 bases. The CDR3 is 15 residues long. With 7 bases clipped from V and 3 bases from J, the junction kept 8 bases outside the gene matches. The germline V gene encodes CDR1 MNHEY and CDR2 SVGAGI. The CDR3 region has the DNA TGTGCCAGCACCCAACCCGGGACAGGCTACAATGAGCAGTTCTTC. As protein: CASTQPGTGYNEQFF.

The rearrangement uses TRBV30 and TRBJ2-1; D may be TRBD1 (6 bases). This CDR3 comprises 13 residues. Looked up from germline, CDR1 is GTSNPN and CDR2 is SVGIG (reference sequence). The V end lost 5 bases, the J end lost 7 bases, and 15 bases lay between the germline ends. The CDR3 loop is CAWLIEGENEQFF. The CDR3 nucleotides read TGTGCCTGGTTAATAGAGGGGGAAAATGAGCAGTTCTTC.

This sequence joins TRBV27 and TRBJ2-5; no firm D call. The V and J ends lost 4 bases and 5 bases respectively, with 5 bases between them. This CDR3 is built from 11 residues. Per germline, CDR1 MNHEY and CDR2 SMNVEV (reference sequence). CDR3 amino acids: CASSSGETQYF. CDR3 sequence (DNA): TGTGCCAGCAGTTCCGGTGAGACCCAGTACTTC.

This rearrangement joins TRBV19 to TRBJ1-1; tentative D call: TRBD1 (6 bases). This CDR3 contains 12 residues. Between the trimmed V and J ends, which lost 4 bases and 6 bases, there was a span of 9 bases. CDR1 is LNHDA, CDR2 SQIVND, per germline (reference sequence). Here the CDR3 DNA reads TGTGCCAGTAGTAACAACAGGGCTGAAGCTTTCTTT. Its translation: CASSNNRAEAFF.

This chain's CDR3 is CASSPPGQGAGELFF. The DNA of the CDR3 is TGTGCCAGCAGCCCCCCGGGACAGGGGGCCGGGGAGCTGTTTTTT. The chain employs TRBV11-3 and TRBJ2-2; 11 bases align to TRBD1. The CDR3 is 15 residues long. V shed 5 bases, J shed 6 bases, and the junction held 5 bases outside the gene matches. Germline V gene sequence: CDR1 SGHNT, CDR2 YENEEA.